A single sample is the source of the 7 T cell receptor beta chains below, sequenced in a study of CD8 T cells in Susac syndrome. RNA amounts of about 0.5 to 1 ug underwent reverse transcription with random hexamers. TCRdb re-called the immunoSEQ multiplex PCR reads through MiXCR, storing one row per CDR3 protein. The table lists about 150,000 distinct CDR3 sequences, roughly 96% of them singletons, with roughly 0.15% in the top ten. The sample taken for sequencing was CD8+ T cells from PBMCs. Source of these receptors: a human donor with multiple sclerosis.

This clonotype has just a few counts. This chain uses TRBV27 with TRBJ2-1; D remains unclear. Germline CDR1 is MNHEY and CDR2 is SMNVEV (reference sequence). V was clipped by 5 bases and J by 4 bases, with 9 bases between them. CDR3 length equals 13 residues. CDR3 loop: CASSLALYNEQFF. CDR3 nucleotide sequence: TGTGCCAGCAGTCTGGCCCTTTACAATGAGCAGTTCTTC.

This sequence joins TRBV20-1 and TRBJ2-3; 9 bases fit TRBD2. The V segment lost 0 bases and the J segment 2 bases; nucleotides outside the gene matches: 9. Germline V gene data show CDR1 as DFQATT and CDR2 as SNEGSKA (reference sequence). CDR3 length: 17 amino acids. The CDR3 sequence is CSARDRVAGDNTDTQYF. DNA of the CDR3: TGCAGTGCTAGAGATCGAGTAGCGGGGGATAACACAGATACGCAGTATTTT.

This CDR3 is CAIGGPTNEQFF. CDR3 DNA sequence: TGTGCCATCGGTGGGCCAACAAATGAGCAGTTCTTC. The chain carries TRBV10-3 and TRBJ2-1, with unresolved D. With 8 bases removed from V and 7 bases from J, the gap between germline ends came to 12 bases. The CDR3 has 12 residues. Germline CDR1 ENHRY, CDR2 SYGVKD.

This rearrangement joins TRBV30 to TRBJ2-3; D is unresolved. This CDR3 comprises 12 residues. V lost 2 bases and J 2 bases, leaving 5 bases between the germline ends. Germline V lookup: CDR1 GTSNPN, CDR2 SVGIG (reference sequence). In DNA, the CDR3 is TGTGCCTGGAGTCCTGCCACAGATACGCAGTATTTT. This codes for CAWSPATDTQYF.

The chain couples TRBV27 to TRBJ2-1; 7 nucleotides line up with TRBD1. CDR1 and CDR2 from the germline V gene are MNHEY and SMNVEV (reference sequence). With V trimmed by 8 bases and J by 0 bases, 7 bases remained unmatched. The CDR3 contains 15 residues. The CDR3, as DNA: TGTGCCAGCCGAACGACAGGGAGCTCCTACAATGAGCAGTTCTTC. This codes for CASRTTGSSYNEQFF.

The genes are TRBV11-2 and TRBJ1-2; maybe TRBD1 (6 bases). CDR1 and CDR2 (germline): SGHAT, FQNNGV. V lost 1 base, J lost 4 bases, and 16 bases lay in between. The CDR3 has 16 amino acids. In nucleotides, the CDR3 is TGTGCCAGCAGCTTAGCTCCGGACAGCAACTTCTATGGCTACACCTTC. It encodes CASSLAPDSNFYGYTF.

This chain uses TRBV18 with TRBJ2-7; 7 nucleotides agree with TRBD2. CDR1 and CDR2 (germline): KGHSH, LQKENI. The V segment lost 3 bases and the J segment 2 bases; nucleotides outside the gene matches: 7. This CDR3 is 15 amino acids long. CDR3 sequence (DNA): TGTGCCAGCTCACCTGCGGGCGGGGGAGCCTACGAGCAGTACGTC. This codes for CASSPAGGGAYEQYV.